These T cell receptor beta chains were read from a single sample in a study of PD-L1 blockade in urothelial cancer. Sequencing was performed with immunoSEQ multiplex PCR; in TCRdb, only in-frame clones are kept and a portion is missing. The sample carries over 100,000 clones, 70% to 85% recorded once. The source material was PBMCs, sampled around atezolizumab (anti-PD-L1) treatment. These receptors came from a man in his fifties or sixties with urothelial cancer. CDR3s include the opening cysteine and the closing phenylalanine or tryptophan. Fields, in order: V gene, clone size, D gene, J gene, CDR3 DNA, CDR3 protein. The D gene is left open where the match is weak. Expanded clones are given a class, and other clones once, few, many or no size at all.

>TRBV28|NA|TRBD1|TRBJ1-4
TGTGCCAGCAGTTTTGGGGACAGGGGCGGGATAGGACTGTTTTTT
CASSFGDRGGIGLFF
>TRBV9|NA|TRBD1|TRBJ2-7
TGTGCCAGCAGCCCACAGACAGGGACAGGTCAGTACGAGCAGTACTTC
CASSPQTGTGQYEQYF
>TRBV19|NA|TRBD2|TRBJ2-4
TGTGCCAGTAGTAACGGACTGGGAGGGGTATTCATTCAGTACTTC
CASSNGLGGVFIQYF
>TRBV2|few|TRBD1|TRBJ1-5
TGTGCCAGCAGATTTGGACAGGGGATCGATCAGCCCCAGCATTTT
CASRFGQGIDQPQHF
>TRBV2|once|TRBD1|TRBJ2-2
TGTGCCAGCGGGGGACAGGGAGGGTCCGGGGAGCTGTTTTTT
CASGGQGGSGELFF
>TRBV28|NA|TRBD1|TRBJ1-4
TGTGCCAGCAGTTTACCACTCGGACAGGGGCCGGGTGAAAAACTGTTTTTT
CASSLPLGQGPGEKLFF
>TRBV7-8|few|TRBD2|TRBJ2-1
TGTGCCAGCAGCCCTGGGACTAGCGGGAACAATGAGCAGTTCTTC
CASSPGTSGNNEQFF
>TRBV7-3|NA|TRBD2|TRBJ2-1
TGTGCCAGCAGCCTCGTAGCGGGAGATACCGATGAGCAGTTCTTC
CASSLVAGDTDEQFF
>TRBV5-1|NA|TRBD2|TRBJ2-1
TGCGCCAGCAACCTCCTTCCGGGAGGCTCCTACAATGAGCAGTTCTTC
CASNLLPGGSYNEQFF
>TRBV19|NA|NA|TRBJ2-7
TGTGCCAGTAGTATAGGCTGGAGCTCCTACGAGCAGTACTTC
CASSIGWSSYEQYF
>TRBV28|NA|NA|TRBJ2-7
TGTGCCAGCAGGCCCGGGACATACTACGAGCAGTACTTC
CASRPGTYYEQYF
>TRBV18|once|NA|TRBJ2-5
TGTGCCAGCTCACCAACCTTAACAGGACGAGAGACCCAGTACTTC
CASSPTLTGRETQYF
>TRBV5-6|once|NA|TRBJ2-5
TGTGCCAGCAGCTTGCGGGAGACCCAGTACTTC
CASSLRETQYF
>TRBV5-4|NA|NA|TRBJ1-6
TGTGCCAGCAGCTTTGGATGGGGCAGCAATAATTCACCCCTCCACTTT
CASSFGWGSNNSPLHF
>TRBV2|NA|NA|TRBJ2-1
TGTGCCACTCAGGCCGACGGTGCGGGCTACAATGAGCAGTTCTTC
CATQADGAGYNEQFF
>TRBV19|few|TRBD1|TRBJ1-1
TGTGCCAGTAGTGACACAGGGGGCCTCACTGAAGCTTTCTTT
CASSDTGGLTEAFF
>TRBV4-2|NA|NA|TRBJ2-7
TGTGCCAGCAGCCCGATTAAGCTAGCTAACCCCTACGAGCAGTACTTC
CASSPIKLANPYEQYF
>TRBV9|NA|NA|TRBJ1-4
TGTGCCAGCAGCGTTTTTGGGGAGAATGAAAAACTGTTTTTT
CASSVFGENEKLFF
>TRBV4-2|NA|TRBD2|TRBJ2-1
TGTGCCAGCAGCAGAGGGGCTAGCGGGGATGAGCAGTTCTTC
CASSRGASGDEQFF
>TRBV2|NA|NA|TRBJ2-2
TGTGCCAGCAGTGAAGGGGGGCGTCCCTCCGGGGAGCTGTTTTTT
CASSEGGRPSGELFF
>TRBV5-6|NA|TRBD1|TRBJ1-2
TGTGCCAGCAGCTCTCGGACAGGGAGAGCTGGCTACACCTTC
CASSSRTGRAGYTF
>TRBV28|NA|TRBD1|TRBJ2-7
TGTGCCAGCAGAACCCGGGACAGGGAGGACTTC
CASRTRDREDF
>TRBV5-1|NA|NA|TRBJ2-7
TGCGCCAGCAGCTTAACAGTTCTATCCTCCTACGAGCAGTACTTC
CASSLTVLSSYEQYF
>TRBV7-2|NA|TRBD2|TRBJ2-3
TGTGCCAGCAGCTTAGCCCCCGCAGCGGGAATAGCAGATACGCAGTATTTT
CASSLAPAAGIADTQYF
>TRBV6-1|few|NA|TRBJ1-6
TGTGCCAGCAGTGAAACAGGGTCTAATTCACCCCTCCACTTT
CASSETGSNSPLHF
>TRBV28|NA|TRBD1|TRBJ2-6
TGTGCCAGCAGTTTAGAGGGGGGACAGGGAACAACTGGGGCCAACGTCCTGACTTTC
CASSLEGGQGTTGANVLTF
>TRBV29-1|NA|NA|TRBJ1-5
TGCAGCGTTGACCGAGACAATAACATTAGCAATCAGCCCCAGCATTTT
CSVDRDNNISNQPQHF
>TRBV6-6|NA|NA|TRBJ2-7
TGTGCCAGCAGCCCCCGAGGCGGCGGCGAGCAGTACTTC
CASSPRGGGEQYF
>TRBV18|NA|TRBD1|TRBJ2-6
TGTGCCAGCTCACAAGACAGGGCTGGGGCCAACGTCCTGACTTTC
CASSQDRAGANVLTF
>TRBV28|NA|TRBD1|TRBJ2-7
TGTGCCAGCAGTGATCATAGGGGGCCCTACGAGCAGTACTTC
CASSDHRGPYEQYF
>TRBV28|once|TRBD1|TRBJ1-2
TGTGCCAGCCAAGACAGGGCGGGACGAGGCTACACCTTC
CASQDRAGRGYTF
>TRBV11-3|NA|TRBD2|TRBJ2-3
TGTGCCAGCAGCCCGGGACTAGCGGGAGGGTCTATTTCAGATACGCAGTATTTT
CASSPGLAGGSISDTQYF
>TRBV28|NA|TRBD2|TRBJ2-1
TGTGCCAGCAGTCCCCCTTTAGGGACTAGCGGGGGCAACAATGAGCAGTTCTTC
CASSPPLGTSGGNNEQFF
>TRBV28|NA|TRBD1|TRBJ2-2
TGTGCCAGCAGTTTAATGGGACAGGGGATTCCCGGGGAGCTGTTTTTT
CASSLMGQGIPGELFF
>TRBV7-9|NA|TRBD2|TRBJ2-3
TGTGCCAGCAGCTTAGCGCTGGGACTAGCGAGGGAAACAGATACGCAGTATTTT
CASSLALGLARETDTQYF
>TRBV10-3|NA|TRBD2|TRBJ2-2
TGTGCCATCAACGCGGGAGGCACCGGGGAGCTGTTTTTT
CAINAGGTGELFF
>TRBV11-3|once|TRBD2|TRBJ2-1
TGTGCCAGCAGCTTAGGGGCCGGGGGGTACAATGAGCAGTTCTTC
CASSLGAGGYNEQFF
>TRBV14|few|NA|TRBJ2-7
TGTGCCAGCAGCCAATGGGGGGGGGCAGGTACCTACGAGCAGTACTTC
CASSQWGGAGTYEQYF
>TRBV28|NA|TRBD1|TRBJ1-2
TGTGCCAGCAGTGCGACAGGGGGCTATGGCTACACCTTC
CASSATGGYGYTF
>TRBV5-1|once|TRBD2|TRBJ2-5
TGCGCCAGCAGCTTGGCTGGTAGCGGGAGTGGAGAGACCCAGTACTTC
CASSLAGSGSGETQYF
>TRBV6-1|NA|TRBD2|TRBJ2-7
TGTGCCAGCAGTGAAGATGCGGTAAGCGGGAGTGGTAGGGAGCAGTACTTC
CASSEDAVSGSGREQYF
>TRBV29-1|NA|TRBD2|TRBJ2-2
TGCAGCGTTGGCTATAGCGGGAGATACACCGGGGAGCTGTTTTTT
CSVGYSGRYTGELFF
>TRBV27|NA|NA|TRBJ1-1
TGTGCCAGCAGTTTAGGTCAGGGAGGCTTCCGACAAGCTTTCTTT
CASSLGQGGFRQAFF